This entry describes one T cell receptor beta chain. The source of the sample is a study of technical replicates of blood from a handful of donors. Trimming at V came to 5 bases and at J to 6 bases, leaving 11 bases not matched to a gene. The CDR3 covers 15 residues. The germline gives CDR1 SNHLY, CDR2 FYNNEI. Measured with immunoSEQ multiplex PCR; TCRdb has only the in-frame clones, and not every one. The sample records some 64,000 clones, around 87% being singletons. This receptor was taken from a human donor in good health. Some clones in this sample may be carry-over from other donors' samples. V is TRBV2 and J is TRBJ1-2; TRBD1 matches 8 bases. The sample was PBMCs. The CDR3 sequence: CASSPNRQGIHGYTF. CDR3 DNA: TGTGCCAGCAGTCCTAACCGACAGGGGATCCATGGCTACACCTTC.